The next 4 T cell receptor beta chains were all read from a single sample in a study of response to subunit inactivated influenza vaccine. Each CDR3 protein gets one entry after TCRdb re-called the RT-PCR reads with MiXCR. This table holds 170,000 or so distinct CDR3 sequences, around 10% found once. Source: CD8+ T cells sorted from PBMCs, taken less than 25 months after vaccination. The source of these receptors is a man aged 45 to 70 who received an inactivated influenza vaccine.

The chain joins TRBV4-3 to TRBJ2-7; 7 nucleotides agree with TRBD2. V was pared by 1 base and J by 2 bases, with 5 bases of the junction left unmatched. The CDR3 spans 15 residues. Germline V gives CDR1 LGHNA, CDR2 YSLEER. The CDR3 protein is CASSQGDYPTYEQYF. The CDR3 DNA reads TGCGCCAGCAGCCAAGGGGACTACCCCACCTACGAGCAGTACTTC.

The chain combines TRBV5-6 with TRBJ2-1; tentative D call: TRBD2 (6 bases). The germline gives CDR1 SGHDT, CDR2 YYEEEE. Trimming pared 1 base from V and 3 bases from J, leaving 14 bases between. The CDR3 is made up of 16 amino acids. The CDR3, as DNA: TGTGCCAGCAGCTTGTTTACGGGACTCCTCTACAATGAGCAGTTCTTC. Its protein product is CASSLFTGLLYNEQFF.

This clonotype was counted between two and nine times. The rearrangement links TRBV20-1 to TRBJ2-1; 7 bases match TRBD1. The V gene end was trimmed by 5 bases and the J gene end by 2 bases; junction bases not matched to a gene: 9. The germline gives CDR1 DFQATT, CDR2 SNEGSKA (reference sequence). The CDR3 is made up of 15 amino acids. CDR3 protein: CSAGKLDRPYNEQFF. The CDR3 nucleotides are TGCAGTGCTGGAAAGTTGGACAGGCCCTACAATGAGCAGTTCTTC.

This clonotype was seen only a few times. The chain employs TRBV7-2 and TRBJ1-2; a weak D match, TRBD1 (5 bases). Trimming shortened V by 5 bases and J by 4 bases, and 17 bases separated the two germline ends. Germline-derived CDR1 and CDR2 are SGHTA and FQGNSA. The CDR3 is made up of 15 amino acids. CDR3: CASSLGVRTGYGYTF. DNA of the CDR3: TGTGCCAGCAGCCTGGGGGTCAGGACTGGCTATGGCTACACCTTC.